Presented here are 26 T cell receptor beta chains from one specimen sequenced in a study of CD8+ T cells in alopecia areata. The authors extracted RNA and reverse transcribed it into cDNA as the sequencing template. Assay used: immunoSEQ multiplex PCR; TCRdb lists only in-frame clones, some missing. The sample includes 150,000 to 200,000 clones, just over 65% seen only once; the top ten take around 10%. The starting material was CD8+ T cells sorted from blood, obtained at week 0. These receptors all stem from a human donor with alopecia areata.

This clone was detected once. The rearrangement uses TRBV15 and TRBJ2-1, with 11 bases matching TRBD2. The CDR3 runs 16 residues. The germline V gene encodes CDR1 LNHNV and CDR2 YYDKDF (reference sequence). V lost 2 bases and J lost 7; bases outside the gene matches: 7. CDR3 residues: CATSRISGGAKNEQFF. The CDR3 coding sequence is TGTGCCACCAGCAGAATTAGCGGGGGGGCCAAGAATGAGCAGTTCTTC. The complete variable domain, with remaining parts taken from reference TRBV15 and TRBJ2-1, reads DAMVIQNPRYQVTQFGKPVTLSCSQTLNHNVMYWYQQKSSQAPKLLFHYYDKDFNNEADTPDNFQSRRPNTSFCFLDIRSPGLGDTAMYLCATSRISGGAKNEQFFGPGTRLTVL.

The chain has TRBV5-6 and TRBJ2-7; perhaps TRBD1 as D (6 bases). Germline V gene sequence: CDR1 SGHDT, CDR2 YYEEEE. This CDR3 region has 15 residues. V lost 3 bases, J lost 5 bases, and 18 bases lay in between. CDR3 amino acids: CASSWSQQGRHEQYF. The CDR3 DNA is TGTGCCAGCAGCTGGAGTCAACAGGGACGCCACGAGCAGTACTTC. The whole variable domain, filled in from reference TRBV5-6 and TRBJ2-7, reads DAGVTQSPTHLIKTRGQQVTLRCSPKSGHDTVSWYQQALGQGPQFIFQYYEEEERQRGNFPDRFSGHQFPNYSSELNVNALLLGDSALYLCASSWSQQGRHEQYFGPGTRLTVT.

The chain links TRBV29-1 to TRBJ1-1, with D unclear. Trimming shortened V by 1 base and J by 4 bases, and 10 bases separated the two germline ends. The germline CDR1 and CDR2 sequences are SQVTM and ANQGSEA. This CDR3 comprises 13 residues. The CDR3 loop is CSVEGSNPTEAFF. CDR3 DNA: TGCAGCGTTGAAGGGTCGAATCCCACTGAAGCTTTCTTT.

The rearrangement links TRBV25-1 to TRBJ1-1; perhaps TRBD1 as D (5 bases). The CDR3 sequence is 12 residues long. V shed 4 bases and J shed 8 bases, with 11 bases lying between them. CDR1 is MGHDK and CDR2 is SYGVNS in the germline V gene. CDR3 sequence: CASSVGAGEAFF. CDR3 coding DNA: TGTGCCAGCAGTGTGGGAGCAGGGGAAGCTTTCTTT. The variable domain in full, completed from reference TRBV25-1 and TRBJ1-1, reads EADIYQTPRYLVIGTGKKITLECSQTMGHDKMYWYQQDPGMELHLIHYSYGVNSTEKGDLSSESTVSRIRTEHFPLTLESARPSHTSQYLCASSVGAGEAFFGQGTRLTVV.

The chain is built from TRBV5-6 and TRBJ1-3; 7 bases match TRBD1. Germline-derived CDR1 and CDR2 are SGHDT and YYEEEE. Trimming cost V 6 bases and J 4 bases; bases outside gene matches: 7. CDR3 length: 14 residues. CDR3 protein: CASTDRDRGNTIYF. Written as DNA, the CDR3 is TGTGCCAGCACCGACAGGGACAGAGGAAACACCATATATTTT.

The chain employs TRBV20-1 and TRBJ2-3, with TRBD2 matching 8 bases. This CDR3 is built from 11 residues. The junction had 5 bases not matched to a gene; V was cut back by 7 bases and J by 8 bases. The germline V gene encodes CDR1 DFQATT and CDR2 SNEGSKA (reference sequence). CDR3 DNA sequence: TGCAGTGAGTGGGCGGGGGGTACGCAGTATTTT. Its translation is CSEWAGGTQYF.

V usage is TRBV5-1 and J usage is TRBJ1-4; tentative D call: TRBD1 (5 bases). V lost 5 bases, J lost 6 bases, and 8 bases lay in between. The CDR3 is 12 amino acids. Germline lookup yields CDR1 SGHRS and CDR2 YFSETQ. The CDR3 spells CASRLQDEKLFF. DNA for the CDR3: TGCGCCAGCAGACTACAGGATGAAAAACTGTTTTTT.

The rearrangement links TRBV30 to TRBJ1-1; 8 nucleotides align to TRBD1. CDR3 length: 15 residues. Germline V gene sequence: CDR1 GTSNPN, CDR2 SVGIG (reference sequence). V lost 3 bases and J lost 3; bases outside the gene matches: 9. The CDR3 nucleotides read TGTGCCTGGAGCGCAGGACAGGGTCGATACACTGAAGCTTTCTTT. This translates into CAWSAGQGRYTEAFF. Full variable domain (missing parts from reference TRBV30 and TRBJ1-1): SQTIHQWPATLVQPVGSPLSLECTVEGTSNPNLYWYRQAAGRGLQLLFYSVGIGQISSEVPQNLSASRPQDRQFILSSKKLLLSDSGFYLCAWSAGQGRYTEAFFGQGTRLTVV.

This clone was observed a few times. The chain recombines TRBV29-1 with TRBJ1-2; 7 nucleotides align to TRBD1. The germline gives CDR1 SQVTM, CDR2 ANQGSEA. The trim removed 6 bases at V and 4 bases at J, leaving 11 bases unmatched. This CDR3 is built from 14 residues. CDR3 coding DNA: TGCAGCGTCGAACCCGGGACAGCCATCTATGGCTACACCTTC. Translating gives CSVEPGTAIYGYTF.

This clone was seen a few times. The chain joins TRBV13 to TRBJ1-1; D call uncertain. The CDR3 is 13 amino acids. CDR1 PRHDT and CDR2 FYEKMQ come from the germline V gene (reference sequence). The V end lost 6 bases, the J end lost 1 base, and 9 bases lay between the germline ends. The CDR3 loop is CASRDSTNTEAFF. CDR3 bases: TGTGCCAGCAGGGATAGCACGAACACTGAAGCTTTCTTT.

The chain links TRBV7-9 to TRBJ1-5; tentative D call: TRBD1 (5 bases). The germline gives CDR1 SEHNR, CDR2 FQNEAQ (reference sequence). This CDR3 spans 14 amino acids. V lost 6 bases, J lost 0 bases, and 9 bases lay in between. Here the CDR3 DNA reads TGTGCCAGCAGTTCCCAGGGTAGCAATCAGCCCCAGCATTTT. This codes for CASSSQGSNQPQHF.

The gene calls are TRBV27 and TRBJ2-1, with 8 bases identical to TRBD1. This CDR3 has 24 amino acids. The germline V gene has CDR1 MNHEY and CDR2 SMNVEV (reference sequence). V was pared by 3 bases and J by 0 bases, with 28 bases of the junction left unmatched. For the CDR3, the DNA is TGTGCCAGCAGTTTCCGGACAGGGACGTTGGGAGGTACTATTCACGCCCACTCCTACAATGAGCAGTTCTTC. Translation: CASSFRTGTLGGTIHAHSYNEQFF.

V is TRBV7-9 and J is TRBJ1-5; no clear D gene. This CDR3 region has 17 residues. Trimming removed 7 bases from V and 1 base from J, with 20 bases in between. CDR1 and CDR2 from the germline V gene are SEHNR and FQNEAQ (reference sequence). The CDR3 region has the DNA TGTGCCAGCACCTCTAAGGAGAGGAGCGGAAGCAATCAGCCCCAGCATTTT. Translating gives CASTSKERSGSNQPQHF.

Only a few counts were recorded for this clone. The CDR3 bases are TGTGCCAGCAGTTCCGGGACAGAAGCCTACGAGCAGTACTTC. As protein: CASSSGTEAYEQYF. The rearrangement uses TRBV6-5 and TRBJ2-7, with 7 bases fitting TRBD1. The CDR3 extends over 14 amino acids. Per germline, CDR1 MNHEY and CDR2 SVGAGI. Trimming at V came to 4 bases and at J to 2 bases, leaving 5 bases not matched to a gene.

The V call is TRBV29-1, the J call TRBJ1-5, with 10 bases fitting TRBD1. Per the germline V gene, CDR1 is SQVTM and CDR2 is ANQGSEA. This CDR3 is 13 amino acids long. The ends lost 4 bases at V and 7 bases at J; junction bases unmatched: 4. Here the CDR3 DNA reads TGCAGCGTTGGACAGGGGGCTAGGCAGCCCCAGCATTTT. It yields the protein CSVGQGARQPQHF.

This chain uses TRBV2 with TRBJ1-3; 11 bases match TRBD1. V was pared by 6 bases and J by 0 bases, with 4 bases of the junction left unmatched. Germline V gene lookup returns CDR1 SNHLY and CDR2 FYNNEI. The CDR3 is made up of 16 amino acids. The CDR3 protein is CASRGTGGISGNTIYF. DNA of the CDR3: TGTGCCAGCAGGGGGACAGGGGGAATCTCTGGAAACACCATATATTTT.

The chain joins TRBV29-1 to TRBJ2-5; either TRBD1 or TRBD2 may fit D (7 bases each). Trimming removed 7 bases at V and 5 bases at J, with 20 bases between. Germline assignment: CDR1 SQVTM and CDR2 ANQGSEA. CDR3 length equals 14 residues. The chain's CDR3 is CSAGEGASSETQYF. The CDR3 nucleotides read TGCAGCGCCGGGGAGGGGGCTAGTTCCGAGACCCAGTACTTC.

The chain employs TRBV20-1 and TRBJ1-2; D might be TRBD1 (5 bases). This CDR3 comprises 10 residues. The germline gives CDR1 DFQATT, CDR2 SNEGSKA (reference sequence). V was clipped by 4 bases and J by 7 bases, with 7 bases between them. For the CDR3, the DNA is TGCAGTGCTACGGGGGTTGGCTACACCTTC. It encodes CSATGVGYTF.

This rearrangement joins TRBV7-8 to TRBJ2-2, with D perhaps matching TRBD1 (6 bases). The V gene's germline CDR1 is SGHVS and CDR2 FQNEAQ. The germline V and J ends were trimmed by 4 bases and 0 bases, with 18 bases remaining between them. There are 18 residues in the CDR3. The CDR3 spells CASSSPYDRTSNTGELFF. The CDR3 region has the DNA TGTGCCAGCAGCTCCCCGTACGACAGGACTTCGAACACCGGGGAGCTGTTTTTT.

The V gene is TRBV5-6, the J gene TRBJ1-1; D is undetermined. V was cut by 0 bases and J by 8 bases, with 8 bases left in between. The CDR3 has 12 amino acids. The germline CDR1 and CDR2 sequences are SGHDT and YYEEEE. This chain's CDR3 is CASSLAAGEAFF. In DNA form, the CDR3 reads TGTGCCAGCAGCTTGGCCGCAGGAGAAGCTTTCTTT.

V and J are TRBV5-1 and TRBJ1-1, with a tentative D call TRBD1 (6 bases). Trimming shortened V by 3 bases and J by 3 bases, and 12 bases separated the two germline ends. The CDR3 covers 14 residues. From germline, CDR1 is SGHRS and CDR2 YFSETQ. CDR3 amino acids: CASSSGHGDTEAFF. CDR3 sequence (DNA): TGCGCCAGCAGCTCGGGACACGGGGACACTGAAGCTTTCTTT.

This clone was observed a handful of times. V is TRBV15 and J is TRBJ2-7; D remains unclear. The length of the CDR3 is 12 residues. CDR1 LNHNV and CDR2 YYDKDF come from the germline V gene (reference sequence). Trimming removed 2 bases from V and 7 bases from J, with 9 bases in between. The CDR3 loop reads CATSRRGGEQYF. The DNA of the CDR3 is TGTGCCACCAGCAGAAGAGGTGGAGAGCAGTACTTC.

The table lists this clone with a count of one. In DNA form, the CDR3 reads TGTGCCAGCAGTTACATGGACAGGGGAGTTTCACCCCTCCACTTT. Translating gives CASSYMDRGVSPLHF. The rearrangement joins TRBV6-5 to TRBJ1-6; 9 nucleotides align to TRBD1. V was pared by 2 bases and J by 9 bases, with 5 bases of the junction left unmatched. CDR1 and CDR2 from the germline V gene are MNHEY and SVGAGI. The CDR3 is 15 amino acids.

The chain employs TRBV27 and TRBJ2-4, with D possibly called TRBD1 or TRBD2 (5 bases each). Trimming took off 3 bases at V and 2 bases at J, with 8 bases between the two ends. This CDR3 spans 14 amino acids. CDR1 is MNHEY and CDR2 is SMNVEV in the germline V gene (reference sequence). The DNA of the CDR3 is TGTGCCAGCAGTTTGAGGGGATCCAAAAACATTCAGTACTTC. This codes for CASSLRGSKNIQYF.

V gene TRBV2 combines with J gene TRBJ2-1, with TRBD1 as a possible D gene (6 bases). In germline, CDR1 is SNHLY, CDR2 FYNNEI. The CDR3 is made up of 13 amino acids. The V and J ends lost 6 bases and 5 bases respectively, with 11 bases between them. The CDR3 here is CASSLQGNNEQFF. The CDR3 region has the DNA TGTGCCAGCAGCCTACAGGGAAACAATGAGCAGTTCTTC.

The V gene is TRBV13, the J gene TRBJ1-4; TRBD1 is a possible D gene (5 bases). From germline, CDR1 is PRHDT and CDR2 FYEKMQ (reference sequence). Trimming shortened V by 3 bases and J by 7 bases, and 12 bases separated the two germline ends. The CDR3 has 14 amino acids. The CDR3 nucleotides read TGTGCCAGCAGCTTTGGGGCAATTAGTGAAAAACTGTTTTTT. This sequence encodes CASSFGAISEKLFF. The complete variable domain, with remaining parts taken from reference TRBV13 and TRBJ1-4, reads AAGVIQSPRHLIKEKRETATLKCYPIPRHDTVYWYQQGPGQDPQFLISFYEKMQSDKGSIPDRFSAQQFSDYHSELNMSSLELGDSALYFCASSFGAISEKLFFGSGTQLSVL.